This TCR beta chain was obtained from a study of regulatory T cells in long-lasting Graves disease. Study overall: Graves' cases, newly diagnosed, had used antithyroid drugs under 3 months.

The sample's time point: newly diagnosed GD, antithyroid drugs for less than 3 months. The authors made the TCR library using RNA they extracted from PBMCs. At least ten counts were recorded for this clonotype. The germline V and J ends were trimmed by 2 bases and 4 bases, with 8 bases remaining between them. The CDR3 runs 14 residues. CDR1 MNHEY and CDR2 SVGAGI come from the germline V gene. iRepertoire HTBI primers and Arm-PCR of CDR3 regions built TCR beta libraries. TCRdb re-derived calls from the multiplex PCR reads in MiXCR, one entry per CDR3 protein. The table has around 250,000 distinct CDR3 sequences, more than 15% seen once. These data also formed part of another study, on T cells in Graves' hyperthyroidism and ophthalmopathy. That source notes: Appearing also in blood were most of the thyroid clonotypes expanded above 0.001.

The clonotype originates from a woman between 25 and 40 years old with Graves disease. V is TRBV6-5 and J is TRBJ2-2; D is undetermined. The material was peripheral blood mononuclear cells (PBMCs), obtained at new diagnosis, from a patient treated with antithyroid drugs. In DNA form, the CDR3 reads TGTGCCAGCAGTTACCCGGCAGTCACCGGGGAGCTGTTTTTT. This translates into CASSYPAVTGELFF.